The 4 T cell receptor beta chains reported below all come from one sample, sequenced in a study of cytomegalovirus exposure and HLA in healthy donors (dated by TCRdb to 2017 to 2019). Receptor libraries were prepared by the immunoSEQ multiplex PCR assay. The multiplex PCR relied on a mix of 60 forward primers for TCR Vbeta segments and 13 reverse primers for TCR Jbeta segments. In its TCRdb copy, this immuneACCESS table keeps in-frame sequences only and misses some clones. Where compared with another copy, unresolved V genes explain less than half of these, and the others have no known cause. The table kept for this sample lists roughly 140,000 clones. The top ten constitute about 0.96% of the sample. The sequenced sample was PBMCs. Source of these receptors: a male donor in good health and CMV-seronegative.

This chain uses TRBV28 with TRBJ1-2; D not certain. CDR3 length equals 13 residues. V shed 6 bases and J shed 4 bases, with 12 bases lying between them. The germline V gene has CDR1 MDHEN and CDR2 SYDVKM. The CDR3 is CASSLGGIYGYTF. In DNA form, the CDR3 reads TGTGCCAGCAGCTTAGGCGGAATCTATGGCTACACCTTC.

Here the CDR3 DNA reads TGTGCCAGCGGACGGACTAGCGGGGCTAATGAGCAGTTCTTC. Residues: CASGRTSGANEQFF. The V call is TRBV18, the J call TRBJ2-1; 12 bases match TRBD2. Germline trimming cut 8 bases from V and 7 bases from J; bases unmatched to any gene: 6. This CDR3 has 14 amino acids. The germline CDR1 and CDR2 sequences are KGHSH and LQKENI.

The chain recombines TRBV11-3 with TRBJ2-1, with a weak D call TRBD1 (5 bases). V gave up 5 bases and J gave up 9 bases, with 14 bases separating them. Germline V gene sequence: CDR1 SGHNT, CDR2 YENEEA. CDR3 length equals 13 residues. The chain's CDR3 is CASSPVGQGEQFF. CDR3 DNA sequence: TGTGCCAGCAGCCCTGTAGGGCAGGGTGAGCAGTTCTTC.

The V call is TRBV5-1, the J call TRBJ2-2; TRBD2 is a possible D gene (5 bases). Germline V gives CDR1 SGHRS, CDR2 YFSETQ. The CDR3 sequence is 15 residues long. V lost 0 bases, J lost 2 bases, and 8 bases lay in between. In DNA form, the CDR3 reads TGCGCCAGCAGCTTGGCGGGATCTAACACCGGGGAGCTGTTTTTT. It specifies CASSLAGSNTGELFF.